A selection of T cell receptor beta chains follows, all from one sample in a study of blood T cell repertoires in COVID-19. The repertoire was sequenced with immunoSEQ multiplex PCR; TCRdb's copy has only in-frame clones and lacks some. Of about 83,000 clones in the sample, roughly 90% are singletons; the top ten hold 2.5% to 3.5%. The specimen sequenced was peripheral blood. These receptors were taken from a woman aged 45-65 years with active or convalescent COVID-19. The CDR3 runs from the conserved cysteine through the conserved F or W. Each record gives: CDR3 length, clone size, J gene, D gene, V gene, CDR3 protein, CDR3 DNA. D genes are given only for firm matches. A clone size is listed for some rows: how often the clone was seen (once, few, many), or a class if it is expanded.

length: 14
size: few
J: TRBJ1-4
D: TRBD1
V: TRBV2
CDR3: CASSSGQGPEKLFF
DNA: TGTGCCAGCAGTTCTGGACAGGGTCCCGAAAAACTGTTTTTT

length: 15
size: NA
J: TRBJ1-5
D: TRBD1
V: TRBV7-8
CDR3: CASSNAGTGSQPQHF
DNA: TGTGCCAGCAGCAATGCCGGGACAGGGTCGCAGCCCCAGCATTTT

length: 17
size: NA
J: TRBJ1-2
D: NA
V: TRBV19
CDR3: CASRDWPDPDPRYGYTF
DNA: TGTGCCAGTAGGGACTGGCCCGACCCGGACCCTCGTTATGGCTACACCTTC

length: 17
size: NA
J: TRBJ2-3
D: TRBD2
V: TRBV15
CDR3: CATSRERGAGGLHTQYF
DNA: TGTGCCACCAGCAGAGAAAGGGGAGCGGGGGGGCTACATACGCAGTATTTT

length: 16
size: NA
J: TRBJ1-3
D: NA
V: TRBV6-5
CDR3: CASSSDRPSSGNTIYF
DNA: TGTGCCAGCAGTTCCGACAGGCCTAGCTCTGGAAACACCATATATTTT

length: 14
size: few
J: TRBJ2-2
D: NA
V: TRBV7-3
CDR3: CASSQTLQGGELFF
DNA: TGTGCCAGCAGCCAGACCCTACAGGGCGGGGAGCTGTTTTTT

length: 14
size: NA
J: TRBJ1-2
D: TRBD1
V: TRBV4-3
CDR3: CASSQPGQRDGYTF
DNA: TGCGCCAGCAGCCAACCGGGACAGAGGGATGGCTACACCTTC

length: 13
size: NA
J: TRBJ2-2
D: TRBD1
V: TRBV2
CDR3: CASQDRATGELFF
DNA: TGTGCCAGCCAAGACAGGGCAACCGGGGAGCTGTTTTTT

length: 17
size: NA
J: TRBJ2-2
D: TRBD1
V: TRBV10-1
CDR3: CASTAGQDGGVAGELFF
DNA: TGCGCCAGCACCGCTGGACAGGACGGTGGTGTGGCCGGGGAGCTGTTTTTT

length: 17
size: NA
J: TRBJ2-7
D: TRBD2
V: TRBV27
CDR3: CASRLAGATSHSYEQYF
DNA: TGTGCCAGTCGACTAGCGGGGGCCACGTCGCACTCCTACGAGCAGTACTTC

length: 15
size: NA
J: TRBJ1-2
D: TRBD1
V: TRBV7-2
CDR3: CASSLQGAEGYGYTF
DNA: TGTGCCAGCAGCCTACAGGGGGCGGAGGGCTATGGCTACACCTTC

length: 12
size: few
J: TRBJ1-1
D: NA
V: TRBV13
CDR3: CASSFLGRSAFF
DNA: TGTGCCAGCAGCTTCCTGGGGCGATCGGCTTTCTTT

length: 11
size: NA
J: TRBJ1-1
D: NA
V: TRBV20-1
CDR3: CSAIPGGEAFF
DNA: TGCAGTGCTATACCGGGGGGCGAAGCTTTCTTT

length: 14
size: NA
J: TRBJ2-7
D: NA
V: TRBV5-1
CDR3: CASSLGAPTYEQYF
DNA: TGCGCCAGCAGCTTGGGGGCACCTACCTACGAGCAGTACTTC

length: 16
size: NA
J: TRBJ1-2
D: NA
V: TRBV19
CDR3: CASSLQVNPKTYGYTF
DNA: TGTGCCAGTAGTCTCCAGGTGAACCCAAAAACCTATGGCTACACCTTC

length: 14
size: few
J: TRBJ2-2
D: TRBD2
V: TRBV5-1
CDR3: CASSLAGADGELFF
DNA: TGCGCCAGCAGCTTAGCGGGGGCGGACGGGGAGCTGTTTTTT

length: 15
size: few
J: TRBJ1-5
D: NA
V: TRBV11-2
CDR3: CASSLDVGGNQPQHF
DNA: TGTGCCAGCAGCTTAGACGTGGGAGGGAATCAGCCCCAGCATTTT

length: 15
size: once
J: TRBJ2-1
D: TRBD1
V: TRBV5-6
CDR3: CASSPGGASYNEQFF
DNA: TGTGCCAGCAGCCCAGGGGGCGCATCCTACAATGAGCAGTTCTTC

length: 14
size: NA
J: TRBJ1-1
D: NA
V: TRBV3-1/TRBV3-2
CDR3: CASSPGWEGGEAFF
DNA: TGTGCCAGCAGCCCAGGGTGGGAGGGGGGTGAAGCTTTCTTT

length: 12
size: NA
J: TRBJ1-1
D: NA
V: TRBV2
CDR3: CASSDFNTEAFF
DNA: TGTGCCAGCAGTGACTTCAACACTGAAGCTTTCTTT

length: 15
size: NA
J: TRBJ1-1
D: TRBD1
V: TRBV5-1
CDR3: CASSGTTGVGTEAFF
DNA: TGCGCCAGCAGCGGGACCACAGGGGTGGGGACTGAAGCTTTCTTT

length: 15
size: NA
J: TRBJ1-1
D: NA
V: TRBV6-2/TRBV6-3
CDR3: CASSLRGEGVSGAFF
DNA: TGTGCCAGCAGCCTGAGGGGGGAGGGAGTGAGCGGAGCTTTCTTT

length: 14
size: NA
J: TRBJ2-7
D: NA
V: TRBV20-1
CDR3: CSASGGGRPYEQYF
DNA: TGCAGTGCTAGTGGAGGGGGTAGGCCCTACGAGCAGTACTTC

length: 18
size: once
J: TRBJ2-2
D: TRBD2
V: TRBV14
CDR3: CASSQDRGLAGRTGELFF
DNA: TGTGCCAGCAGCCAAGATCGCGGACTAGCGGGGCGCACCGGGGAGCTGTTTTTT

length: 16
size: NA
J: TRBJ2-2
D: NA
V: TRBV7-2
CDR3: CASTTSSGWATGELFF
DNA: TGTGCCAGCACCACTAGCTCGGGGTGGGCCACCGGGGAGCTGTTTTTT

length: 15
size: NA
J: TRBJ1-2
D: TRBD1
V: TRBV9
CDR3: CASSGGPGTGYGYTF
DNA: TGTGCCAGCAGCGGGGGCCCCGGGACAGGCTATGGCTACACCTTC

length: 15
size: NA
J: TRBJ1-3
D: TRBD1
V: TRBV9
CDR3: CASSVGQGPGNTIYF
DNA: TGTGCCAGCAGCGTAGGACAGGGGCCCGGAAACACCATATATTTT

length: 15
size: NA
J: TRBJ1-1
D: TRBD1
V: TRBV27
CDR3: CASSRRQGIIPEAFF
DNA: TGTGCCAGCAGTCGACGACAGGGTATAATCCCTGAAGCTTTCTTT

length: 13
size: NA
J: TRBJ1-2
D: NA
V: TRBV2
CDR3: CASSEDRNYGYTF
DNA: TGTGCCAGCAGTGAAGACAGGAACTATGGCTACACCTTC

length: 13
size: NA
J: TRBJ2-1
D: NA
V: TRBV18
CDR3: CASSGADGDEQFF
DNA: TGTGCCAGCTCAGGCGCCGACGGGGATGAGCAGTTCTTC

length: 16
size: NA
J: TRBJ1-2
D: NA
V: TRBV13
CDR3: CASSQNPGQVNYGYTF
DNA: TGTGCCAGCAGCCAGAATCCGGGACAAGTCAACTATGGCTACACCTTC

length: 14
size: NA
J: TRBJ1-2
D: NA
V: TRBV18
CDR3: CASSLSSGVEGYTF
DNA: TGTGCCAGCTCACTGTCCTCAGGTGTTGAGGGCTACACCTTC

length: 17
size: NA
J: TRBJ2-5
D: TRBD2
V: TRBV19
CDR3: CASSIGLAGGGGETQYF
DNA: TGTGCCAGTAGTATAGGTCTAGCGGGGGGAGGCGGAGAGACCCAGTACTTC

length: 18
size: once
J: TRBJ2-7
D: NA
V: TRBV5-6
CDR3: CASSPTGGGTEENYEQYF
DNA: TGTGCCAGCAGCCCCACAGGGGGAGGGACAGAAGAGAACTACGAGCAGTACTTC